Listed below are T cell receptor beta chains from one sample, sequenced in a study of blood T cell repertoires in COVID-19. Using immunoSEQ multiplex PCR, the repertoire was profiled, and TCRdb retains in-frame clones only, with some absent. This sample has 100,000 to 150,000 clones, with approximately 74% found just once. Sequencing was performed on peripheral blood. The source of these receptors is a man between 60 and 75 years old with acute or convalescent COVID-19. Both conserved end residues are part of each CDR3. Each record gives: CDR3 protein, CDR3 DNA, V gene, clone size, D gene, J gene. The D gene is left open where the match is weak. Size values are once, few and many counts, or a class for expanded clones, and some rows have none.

CDR3: CASSHRPAGGTTGELFF
DNA: TGTGCCAGCAGCCACCGCCCCGCAGGGGGCACCACCGGGGAGCTGTTTTTT
V: TRBV3-1/TRBV3-2
size: NA
D: TRBD1
J: TRBJ2-2

CDR3: CASSEPGLAGDEQFF
DNA: TGCGCCAGCAGTGAGCCGGGACTAGCGGGGGATGAGCAGTTCTTC
V: TRBV10-2
size: NA
D: TRBD2
J: TRBJ2-1

CDR3: CASSVTGTPDTQYF
DNA: TGTGCCAGCAGCGTCACAGGAACCCCAGATACGCAGTATTTT
V: TRBV9
size: NA
D: NA
J: TRBJ2-3

CDR3: CAWSVYRGTEAFF
DNA: TGTGCCTGGAGTGTATACAGGGGGACTGAAGCTTTCTTT
V: TRBV30
size: NA
D: TRBD1
J: TRBJ1-1

CDR3: CATSDPRGAKNIQYF
DNA: TGTGCCACCAGTGATCCCAGGGGGGCCAAAAACATTCAGTACTTC
V: TRBV24-1
size: few
D: TRBD1
J: TRBJ2-4

CDR3: CASSLRGLHEQFF
DNA: TGTGCCAGCAGTTTGCGCGGGCTCCATGAGCAGTTCTTC
V: TRBV12-3/TRBV12-4
size: NA
D: NA
J: TRBJ2-1

CDR3: CASSAGLANTGELFF
DNA: TGTGCCAGCAGCGCGGGACTAGCGAACACCGGGGAGCTGTTTTTT
V: TRBV9
size: NA
D: TRBD2
J: TRBJ2-2

CDR3: CASSSRTGGPVDEQFF
DNA: TGTGCCAGCAGCTCCCGGACAGGGGGCCCTGTGGATGAGCAGTTCTTC
V: TRBV7-9
size: NA
D: TRBD1
J: TRBJ2-1

CDR3: CASSVDRSYGYTF
DNA: TGTGCCAGCAGCGTGGACAGATCGTATGGCTACACCTTC
V: TRBV9
size: few
D: NA
J: TRBJ1-2

CDR3: CSARPITEAFF
DNA: TGCAGTGCTAGGCCTATCACTGAAGCTTTCTTT
V: TRBV20-1
size: few
D: NA
J: TRBJ1-1

CDR3: CASSVDPRPYNEQFF
DNA: TGTGCCAGCAGCGTAGACCCCAGGCCCTACAATGAGCAGTTCTTC
V: TRBV9
size: NA
D: NA
J: TRBJ2-1

CDR3: CASSISIGGVLDTQYF
DNA: TGTGCCAGTAGTATTAGTATTGGGGGGGTTTTAGATACGCAGTATTTT
V: TRBV19
size: NA
D: TRBD2
J: TRBJ2-3

CDR3: CASSPGWGENIQYF
DNA: TGTGCCAGCAGCCCCGGATGGGGGGAGAACATTCAGTACTTC
V: TRBV5-6
size: NA
D: NA
J: TRBJ2-4

CDR3: CSVITRNMNTEAFF
DNA: TGCAGCGTTATAACCAGGAACATGAACACTGAAGCTTTCTTT
V: TRBV29-1
size: NA
D: NA
J: TRBJ1-1

CDR3: CASSISGRFTNEQFF
DNA: TGTGCCAGTAGTATAAGCGGGAGGTTTACCAATGAGCAGTTCTTC
V: TRBV19
size: NA
D: TRBD2
J: TRBJ2-1

CDR3: CASSPAGYDYGYTF
DNA: TGTGCCAGCAGTCCCGCCGGGTATGACTATGGCTACACCTTC
V: TRBV6-5
size: once
D: NA
J: TRBJ1-2

CDR3: CASSPSGGASDTQYF
DNA: TGTGCCAGCAGCCCGAGCGGGGGGGCCTCAGATACGCAGTATTTT
V: TRBV11-2
size: NA
D: TRBD2
J: TRBJ2-3

CDR3: CASSPEGLAGGRDTQYF
DNA: TGTGCCAGCAGCCCAGAGGGACTAGCGGGGGGTAGAGATACGCAGTATTTT
V: TRBV7-2
size: NA
D: TRBD2
J: TRBJ2-3

CDR3: CASSDAELDPTSGSQSQFF
DNA: TGTGCCAGCAGCGACGCCGAATTGGACCCGACTAGCGGGAGTCAGTCGCAGTTCTTC
V: TRBV6-4
size: NA
D: TRBD2
J: TRBJ2-1

CDR3: CASSLSGNNYEQYF
DNA: TGCGCCAGCAGCCTCAGCGGGAATAACTACGAGCAGTACTTC
V: TRBV5-1
size: NA
D: TRBD2
J: TRBJ2-7

CDR3: CASSSTGTGLRNEQFF
DNA: TGTGCCAGCAGCTCCACCGGGACAGGGCTTAGAAATGAGCAGTTCTTC
V: TRBV7-9
size: NA
D: TRBD1
J: TRBJ2-1

CDR3: CASSSRPGQGNEAFF
DNA: TGTGCCAGCAGCTCGAGACCGGGACAGGGGAATGAAGCTTTCTTT
V: TRBV5-4
size: NA
D: TRBD1
J: TRBJ1-1

CDR3: CASSYGTGTFYGYTF
DNA: TGTGCCAGCAGTTACGGGACAGGCACGTTCTATGGCTACACCTTC
V: TRBV6-6
size: few
D: TRBD1
J: TRBJ1-2

CDR3: CASSINTGWTSPLHF
DNA: TGTGCCAGCAGTATTAACACAGGGTGGACTTCACCCCTCCACTTT
V: TRBV6-5
size: NA
D: NA
J: TRBJ1-6

CDR3: CASSPRDSLNTEAFF
DNA: TGTGCCAGCTCACCTAGGGACAGCCTGAACACTGAAGCTTTCTTT
V: TRBV18
size: NA
D: TRBD1
J: TRBJ1-1

CDR3: CASSKLAGATDTQYF
DNA: TGTGCCAGTAGTAAACTAGCGGGGGCCACAGATACGCAGTATTTT
V: TRBV19
size: NA
D: TRBD2
J: TRBJ2-3

CDR3: CAWTTGGGPQHF
DNA: TGTGCCTGGACGACCGGCGGAGGGCCCCAGCATTTT
V: TRBV30
size: NA
D: NA
J: TRBJ1-5

CDR3: CASTPRGRGEFYGYTF
DNA: TGTGCCAGCACCCCAAGGGGCAGGGGTGAATTCTATGGCTACACCTTC
V: TRBV27
size: NA
D: NA
J: TRBJ1-2